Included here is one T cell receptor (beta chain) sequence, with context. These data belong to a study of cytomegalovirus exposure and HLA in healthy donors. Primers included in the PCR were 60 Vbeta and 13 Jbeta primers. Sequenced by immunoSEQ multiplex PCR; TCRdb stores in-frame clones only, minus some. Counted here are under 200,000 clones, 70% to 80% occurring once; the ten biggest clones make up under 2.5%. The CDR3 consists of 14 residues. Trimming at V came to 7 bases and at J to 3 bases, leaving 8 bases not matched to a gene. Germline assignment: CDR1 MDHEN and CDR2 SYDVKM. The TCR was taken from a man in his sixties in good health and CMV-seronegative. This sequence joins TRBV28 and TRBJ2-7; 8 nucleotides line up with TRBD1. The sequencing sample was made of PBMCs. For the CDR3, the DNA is TGTGCCAGCACCCCGGGACAGGTACGCTACGAGCAGTACTTC. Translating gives CASTPGQVRYEQYF. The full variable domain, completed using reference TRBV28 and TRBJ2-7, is DVKVTQSSRYLVKRTGEKVFLECVQDMDHENMFWYRQDPGLGLRLIYFSYDVKMKEKGDIPEGYSVSREKKERFSLILESASTNQTSMYLCASTPGQVRYEQYFGPGTRLTVT.